Listed here are 8 T cell receptor beta chains from one sample, sequenced in a study of T cells in Graves' hyperthyroidism and ophthalmopathy. It was RNA transcripts that yielded the amplified TCR beta CDR3 regions. A first-round RT-PCR of the TCR CDR3 used the HTBI primer set. TCRdb reprocessed the multiplex PCR reads with MiXCR, giving one entry per CDR3 protein. The table shows hundreds of thousands of distinct CDR3 sequences, with more than 15% occurring only once. The sequenced sample was blood. The source of these receptors is a woman in her thirties or forties with Graves' ophthalmopathy.

This clonotype was observed a handful of times. At one boundary the junction diverges from the germline segment, which might be a read error. The chain has TRBV12-3 or TRBV12-4 and TRBJ2-1; D remains ambiguous. The CDR3 extends over 16 amino acids. The CDR3 here is CASSPREALSYNEQSF. The CDR3, as DNA: TGTGCCAGCAGTCCCCGCGAGGCTCTCTCCTACAATGAGCAGTCCTTC.

This sequence joins TRBV4-1 and TRBJ2-1; 10 nucleotides align to TRBD1. From germline, CDR1 is MGHRA and CDR2 YSYEKL. The V and J ends lost 3 bases and 8 bases, in that order; junction bases with no gene match: 13. The CDR3 contains 17 residues. CDR3 protein: CASSHYVPGTGADEQFF. The CDR3 region has the DNA TGCGCCAGCAGCCATTACGTCCCCGGGACAGGGGCCGATGAGCAGTTCTTC.

The chain has TRBV5-6 and TRBJ1-2; D is undetermined. Trimming took 0 bases from V and 1 from J, leaving 10 bases between them. Germline V gene data show CDR1 as SGHDT and CDR2 as YYEEEE. The CDR3 contains 15 residues. The CDR3 sequence is CASSLGMDYNYGYTF. The DNA of the CDR3 is TGTGCCAGCAGCTTGGGAATGGATTATAACTATGGCTACACCTTC. The full variable domain, its missing parts supplied by reference TRBV5-6 and TRBJ1-2, is DAGVTQSPTHLIKTRGQQVTLRCSPKSGHDTVSWYQQALGQGPQFIFQYYEEEERQRGNFPDRFSGHQFPNYSSELNVNALLLGDSALYLCASSLGMDYNYGYTFGSGTRLTVV.

The rearrangement links TRBV2 to TRBJ1-3, with 8 nucleotides matching TRBD1. The CDR3 runs to 15 residues. Germline CDR1 SNHLY, CDR2 FYNNEI. V trimming: 8 bases; J trimming: 0 bases; junction bases outside the gene matches: 6. In DNA form, the CDR3 reads TGTGCCAGCGAAGGACAGGGCCTCTCTGGAAACACCATATATTTT. Protein: CASEGQGLSGNTIYF. The variable domain in full, completed from reference TRBV2 and TRBJ1-3, reads EPEVTQTPSHQVTQMGQEVILRCVPISNHLYFYWYRQILGQKVEFLVSFYNNEISEKSEIFDDQFSVERPDGSNFTLKIRSTKLEDSAMYFCASEGQGLSGNTIYFGEGSWLTVV.

This clonotype occurred many times. The chain recombines TRBV7-8 with TRBJ1-5; weak D call: TRBD1 (6 bases). The V and J ends lost 5 bases and 6 bases respectively, with 23 bases between them. In germline, CDR1 is SGHVS, CDR2 FQNEAQ. The CDR3 runs to 17 residues. CDR3 DNA sequence: TGTGCCAGCAGCAGAAGGGGGGGAGGCGACGTTCGTCAGCCCCAGCATTTT. It codes for CASSRRGGGDVRQPQHF.

This clonotype has ten or more counts. The chain couples TRBV7-6 to TRBJ2-3; the match to TRBD2 covers 9 bases. The CDR3 extends over 15 amino acids. Germline V gene data show CDR1 as SGHVS and CDR2 as FNYEAQ. J lost 2 bases, V lost 3 bases, and 3 bases had no gene match. CDR3 DNA: TGTGCCAGCAGCTTTAGCGGGGGATTCACAGATACGCAGTATTTT. Translated, it gives CASSFSGGFTDTQYF.

The chain joins TRBV25-1 to TRBJ2-5, with TRBD2 matching over 11 bases. Trimming removed 4 bases from V and 1 base from J; junction bases left unmatched: 11. The germline gives CDR1 MGHDK, CDR2 SYGVNS. The CDR3 is 18 residues long. The CDR3 region is CASSALRLAGGIQETQYF. CDR3 bases: TGTGCCAGCAGTGCCCTAAGGCTAGCGGGAGGAATCCAAGAGACCCAGTACTTC.

The sample holds many counts of this clonotype. This chain joins TRBV2 and TRBJ2-7; 12 nucleotides agree with TRBD2. Trimming removed 7 bases from V and 6 bases from J; junction bases left unmatched: 4. Germline CDR1 reads SNHLY; CDR2 reads FYNNEI. The CDR3 covers 13 residues. The CDR3 region has the DNA TGTGCCAGCACCGGACTAGCGGGAAGCGAGCAGTACTTC. Its translation is CASTGLAGSEQYF.